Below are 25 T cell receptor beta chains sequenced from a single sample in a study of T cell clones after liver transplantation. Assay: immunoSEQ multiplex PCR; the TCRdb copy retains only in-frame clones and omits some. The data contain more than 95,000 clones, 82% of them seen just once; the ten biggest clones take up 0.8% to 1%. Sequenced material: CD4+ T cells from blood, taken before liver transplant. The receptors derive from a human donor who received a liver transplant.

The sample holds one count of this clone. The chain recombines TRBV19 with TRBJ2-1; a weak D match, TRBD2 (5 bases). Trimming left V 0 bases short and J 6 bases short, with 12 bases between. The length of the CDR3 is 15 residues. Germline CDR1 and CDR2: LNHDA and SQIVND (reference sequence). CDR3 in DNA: TGTGCCAGTAGTATAGAAAAGCTAGCAGGCAATGAGCAGTTCTTC. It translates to CASSIEKLAGNEQFF.

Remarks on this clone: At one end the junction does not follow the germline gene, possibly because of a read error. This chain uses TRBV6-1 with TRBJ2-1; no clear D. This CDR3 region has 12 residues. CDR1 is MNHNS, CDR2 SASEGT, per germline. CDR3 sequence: CASSDPPERAVF. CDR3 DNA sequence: TGTGCCAGCAGTGACCCCCCGGAAAGGGCGGTCTTC.

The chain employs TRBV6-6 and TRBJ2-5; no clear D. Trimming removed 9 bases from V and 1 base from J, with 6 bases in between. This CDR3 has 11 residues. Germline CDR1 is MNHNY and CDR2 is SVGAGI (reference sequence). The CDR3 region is CASSVQETQYF. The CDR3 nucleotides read TGTGCCAGTTCGGTCCAAGAGACCCAGTACTTC.

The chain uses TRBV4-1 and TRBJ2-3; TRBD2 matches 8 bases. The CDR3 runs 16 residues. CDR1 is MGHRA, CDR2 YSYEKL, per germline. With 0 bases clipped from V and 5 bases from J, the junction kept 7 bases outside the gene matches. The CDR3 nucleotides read TGCGCCAGCAGCCAAGATTACGGGAGGGCCAAAGATACGCAGTATTTT. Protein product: CASSQDYGRAKDTQYF.

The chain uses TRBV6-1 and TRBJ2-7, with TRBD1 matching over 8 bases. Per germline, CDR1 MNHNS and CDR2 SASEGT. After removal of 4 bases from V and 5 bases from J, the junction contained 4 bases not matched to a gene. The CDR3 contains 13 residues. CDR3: CASSVGQDHEQYF. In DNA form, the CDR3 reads TGTGCCAGCAGTGTGGGACAGGACCACGAGCAGTACTTC.

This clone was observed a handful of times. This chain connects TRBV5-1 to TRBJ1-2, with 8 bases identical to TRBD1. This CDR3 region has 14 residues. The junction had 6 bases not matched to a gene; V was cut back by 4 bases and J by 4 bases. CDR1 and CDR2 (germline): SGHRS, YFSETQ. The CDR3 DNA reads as TGCGCCAGCAGCAAGGACAGGGTGGGCTATGGCTACACCTTC. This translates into CASSKDRVGYGYTF.

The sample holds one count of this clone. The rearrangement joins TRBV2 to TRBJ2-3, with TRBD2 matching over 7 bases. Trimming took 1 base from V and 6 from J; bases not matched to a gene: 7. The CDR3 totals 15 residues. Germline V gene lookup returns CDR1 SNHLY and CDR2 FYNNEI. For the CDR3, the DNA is TGTGCCAGCAGTGAAGTTGCGGGGGACGCGGATACGCAGTATTTT. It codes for CASSEVAGDADTQYF. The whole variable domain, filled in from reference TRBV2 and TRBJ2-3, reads EPEVTQTPSHQVTQMGQEVILRCVPISNHLYFYWYRQILGQKVEFLVSFYNNEISEKSEIFDDQFSVERPDGSNFTLKIRSTKLEDSAMYFCASSEVAGDADTQYFGPGTRLTVL.

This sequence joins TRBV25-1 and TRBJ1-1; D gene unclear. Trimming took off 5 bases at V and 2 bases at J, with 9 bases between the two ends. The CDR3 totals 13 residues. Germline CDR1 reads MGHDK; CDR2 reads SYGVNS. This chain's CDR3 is CASSTKINTEAFF. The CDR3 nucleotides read TGTGCCAGCAGTACCAAGATAAACACTGAAGCTTTCTTT.

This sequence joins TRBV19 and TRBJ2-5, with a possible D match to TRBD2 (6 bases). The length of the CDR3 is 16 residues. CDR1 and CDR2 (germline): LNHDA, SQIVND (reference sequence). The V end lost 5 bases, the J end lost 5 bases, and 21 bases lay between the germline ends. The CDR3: CASSDAGRTSRETQYF. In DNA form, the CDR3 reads TGTGCCAGTAGTGATGCCGGGAGAACTAGCCGCGAGACCCAGTACTTC.

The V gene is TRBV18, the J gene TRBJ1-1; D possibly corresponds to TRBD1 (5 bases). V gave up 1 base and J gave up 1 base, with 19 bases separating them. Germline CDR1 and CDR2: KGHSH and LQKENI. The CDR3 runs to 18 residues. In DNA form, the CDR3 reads TGTGCCAGCTCACCACGGCAGGGCCCTTCTTCCGAGAACACTGAAGCTTTCTTT. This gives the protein CASSPRQGPSSENTEAFF.

Here the CDR3 reads CASSFASGANVLTF. CDR3 in DNA: TGCGCCAGCAGCTTTGCATCTGGGGCCAACGTCCTGACTTTC. The gene calls are TRBV5-1 and TRBJ2-6; D unresolved. Germline V lookup: CDR1 SGHRS, CDR2 YFSETQ. There are 14 residues in the CDR3. V gave up 2 bases and J gave up 1 base, with 4 bases separating them.

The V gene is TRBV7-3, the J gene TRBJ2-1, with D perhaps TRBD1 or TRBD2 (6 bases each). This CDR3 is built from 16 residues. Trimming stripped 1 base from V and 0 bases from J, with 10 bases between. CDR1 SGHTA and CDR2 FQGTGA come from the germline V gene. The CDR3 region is CASSLMGGSSYNEQFF. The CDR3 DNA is TGTGCCAGCAGCTTAATGGGGGGCAGCTCCTACAATGAGCAGTTCTTC.

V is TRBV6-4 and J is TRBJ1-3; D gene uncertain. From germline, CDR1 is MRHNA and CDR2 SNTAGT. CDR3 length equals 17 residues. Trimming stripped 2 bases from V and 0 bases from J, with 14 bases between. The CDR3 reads CASSDPGLGSSGNTIYF. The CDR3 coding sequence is TGTGCCAGCAGTGACCCAGGACTGGGGAGCTCTGGAAACACCATATATTTT.

The CDR3: CASSFAGYSYEQYF. CDR3 sequence (DNA): TGTGCCAGCAGTTTTGCGGGGTACTCCTACGAGCAGTACTTC. The chain has TRBV28 and TRBJ2-7; tentatively, D is TRBD2 (6 bases). Germline V CDR1 and CDR2: MDHEN, SYDVKM. This CDR3 comprises 14 residues. V lost 3 bases, J lost 0 bases, and 9 bases lay in between.

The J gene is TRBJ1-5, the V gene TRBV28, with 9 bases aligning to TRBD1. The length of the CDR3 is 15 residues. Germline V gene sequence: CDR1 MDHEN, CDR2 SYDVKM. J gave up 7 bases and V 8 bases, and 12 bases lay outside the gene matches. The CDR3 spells CASQPSGQGGQPQHF. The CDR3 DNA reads TGTGCCAGCCAACCTTCGGGACAGGGAGGCCAGCCCCAGCATTTT.

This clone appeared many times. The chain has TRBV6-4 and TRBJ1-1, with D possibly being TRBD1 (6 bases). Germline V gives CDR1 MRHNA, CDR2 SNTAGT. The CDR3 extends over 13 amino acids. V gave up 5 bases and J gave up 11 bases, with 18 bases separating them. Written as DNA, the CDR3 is TGTGCCAGCAGTAGAGATCAACAGGGAGAGGCTTTCTTT. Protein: CASSRDQQGEAFF.

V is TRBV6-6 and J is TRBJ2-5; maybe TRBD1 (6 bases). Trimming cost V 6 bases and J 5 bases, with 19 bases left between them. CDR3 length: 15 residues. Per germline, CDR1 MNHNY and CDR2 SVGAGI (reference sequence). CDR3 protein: CASRPLMDSRETQYF. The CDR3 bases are TGTGCCAGCAGACCCCTTATGGACAGCCGGGAGACCCAGTACTTC.

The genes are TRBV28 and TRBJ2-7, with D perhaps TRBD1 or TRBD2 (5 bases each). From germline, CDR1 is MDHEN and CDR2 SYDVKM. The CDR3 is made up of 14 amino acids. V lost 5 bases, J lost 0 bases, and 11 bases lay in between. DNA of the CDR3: TGTGCCAGCAGTATCCGGGACGGCTCCTACGAGCAGTACTTC. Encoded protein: CASSIRDGSYEQYF.

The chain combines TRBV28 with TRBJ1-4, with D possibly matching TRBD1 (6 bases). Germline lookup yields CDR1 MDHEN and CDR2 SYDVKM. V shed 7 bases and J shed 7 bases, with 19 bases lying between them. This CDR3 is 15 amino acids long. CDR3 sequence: CASIGGGQGSEKLFF. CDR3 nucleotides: TGTGCCAGCATAGGAGGTGGGCAGGGGAGTGAAAAACTGTTTTTT. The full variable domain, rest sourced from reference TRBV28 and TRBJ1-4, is DVKVTQSSRYLVKRTGEKVFLECVQDMDHENMFWYRQDPGLGLRLIYFSYDVKMKEKGDIPEGYSVSREKKERFSLILESASTNQTSMYLCASIGGGQGSEKLFFGSGTQLSVL.

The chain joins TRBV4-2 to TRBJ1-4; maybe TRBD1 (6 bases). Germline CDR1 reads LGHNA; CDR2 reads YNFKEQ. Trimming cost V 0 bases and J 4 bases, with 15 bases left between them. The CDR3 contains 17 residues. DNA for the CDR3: TGTGCCAGCAGCCAAGATCTTGGGGGGGCGGTTAATGAAAAACTGTTTTTT. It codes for CASSQDLGGAVNEKLFF.

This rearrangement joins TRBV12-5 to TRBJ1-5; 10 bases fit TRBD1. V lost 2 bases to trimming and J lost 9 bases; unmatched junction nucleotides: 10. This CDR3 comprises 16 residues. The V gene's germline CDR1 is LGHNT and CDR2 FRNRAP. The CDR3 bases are TGTGCTAGTGGTTTGCTGACAGGGGGCCCCGGGGTGCCCCAGCATTTT. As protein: CASGLLTGGPGVPQHF. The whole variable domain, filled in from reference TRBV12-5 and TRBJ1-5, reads DARVTQTPRHKVTEMGQEVTMRCQPILGHNTVFWYRQTMMQGLELLAYFRNRAPLDDSGMPKDRFSAEMPDATLATLKIQPSEPRDSAVYFCASGLLTGGPGVPQHFGDGTRLSIL.

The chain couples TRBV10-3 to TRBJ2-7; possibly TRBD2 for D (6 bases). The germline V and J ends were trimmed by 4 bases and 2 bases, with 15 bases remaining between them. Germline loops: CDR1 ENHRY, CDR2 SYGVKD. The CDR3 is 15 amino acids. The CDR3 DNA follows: TGTGCCATCAGTGGGGGCGGGCGGGGAGCCTACGAGCAGTACTTC. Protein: CAISGGGRGAYEQYF.

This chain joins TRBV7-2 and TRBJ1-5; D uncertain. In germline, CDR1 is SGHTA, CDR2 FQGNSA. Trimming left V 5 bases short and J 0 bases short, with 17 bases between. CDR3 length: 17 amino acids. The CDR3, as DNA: TGTGCCAGCAGCCAAAGGACCAGCCTCTATAGCAATCAGCCCCAGCATTTT. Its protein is CASSQRTSLYSNQPQHF.

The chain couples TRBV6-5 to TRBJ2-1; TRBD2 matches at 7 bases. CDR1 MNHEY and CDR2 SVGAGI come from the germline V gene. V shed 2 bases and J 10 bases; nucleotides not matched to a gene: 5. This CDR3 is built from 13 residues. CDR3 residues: CASSYGLAAEQFF. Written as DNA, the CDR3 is TGTGCCAGCAGTTACGGGCTAGCGGCAGAGCAGTTCTTC.

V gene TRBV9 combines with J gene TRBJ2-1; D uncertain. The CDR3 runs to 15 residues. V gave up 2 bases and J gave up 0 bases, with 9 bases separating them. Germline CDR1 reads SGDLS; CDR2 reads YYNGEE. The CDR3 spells CASSVVTGSYNEQFF. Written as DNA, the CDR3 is TGTGCCAGCAGCGTTGTCACGGGCTCCTACAATGAGCAGTTCTTC.